This T cell receptor beta chain emerged from a study of shared clonotypes between healthy human individuals. Study-wide points: The study drew on few donors, limiting represented genetic and exposure-history diversity. Some clonotypes were shared by all four sorted-subset donors, while others were not shared. The non-shared ones had lower generation probabilities than the shared ones.

The authors split each subset's genomic DNA evenly across several immunoSEQ plates. Original analysis: For the immunoSEQ data, sequences were junction-only without quality scores, so filtering differed. TCRdb's table, derived via immunoSEQ multiplex PCR, lists solely in-frame clones and lacks some. The DNA was the basis for D and trimming; V, J and clone size are from that table. The table shows approximately 2.1 million clones, with 80% to 95% occurring only once. Details on this clone: Its cognate antigen is unknown.

Looked up from germline, CDR1 is MNHNY and CDR2 is SVGAGI (reference sequence). V shed 5 bases, J shed 10 bases, and the junction held 9 bases outside the gene matches. The CDR3 is made up of 15 amino acids. The clonotype comes from a man younger than 30 in good health. Some clones in this sample may be carry-over from other donors' samples. The chain uses TRBV6-6 and TRBJ2-1; 12 nucleotides line up with TRBD2. The sequenced sample was naive CD4+ T cells from PBMCs. Subset denoted: CD45RA+ positively selected. The CDR3 loop reads CASSKTSGSPQEQFF. The CDR3 nucleotides read TGTGCCAGCAGTAAGACTAGCGGGAGCCCCCAGGAGCAGTTCTTC.